This T cell receptor (beta chain) was found in a study of OX40 agonist ivuxolimab in advanced cancers. Turning to the overall study: Ivuxolimab was an agonistic, fully human IgG2 monoclonal antibody directed against OX40 (CD134), a costimulatory receptor. Intravenous ivuxolimab was administered to patients every 2 weeks at six dose levels: 0.01, 0.1, 0.3, 1.5, 3 and 10 mg/kg. Of the 50 to 55 patients in dose escalation, about 20 had hepatocellular carcinoma, around 15 had melanoma, 9 had renal cell carcinoma and 9 had head and neck cancer. In the dose-escalation cohort, roughly 80% of patients were male, and the mean age was approximately 55 years, with a range of 23 to 79. Prior anti-PD-1, anti-PD-L1 or anti-CTLA-4 therapy was permitted, and about two fifths of dose-escalation patients had received checkpoint inhibitors. Partial responses were achieved by three dose-escalation patients, of whom one had hepatocellular carcinoma and two had cutaneous melanoma. The point of sequencing TCRbeta in the periphery was to test whether ivuxolimab changed TCR sequence diversity and drove clonal T-cell expansion. The monotherapy dose-escalation portion (N of about 49 patients) of the phase I ivuxolimab trial is reported in the paper.

With respect to this clone: Which antigen it targets is not known. No base-level quality is on record; no much larger clone is a single base apart.

What the research found in general, with its limitations: The antigen specificity of the peripheral T cells that underwent clonal expansion was not determined. Clonal expansion of both CD4+ and CD8+ blood T cells was observed from baseline to week 6 at doses 0.1 to 3.0 mg/kg. In the 0.1-3.0 mg/kg groups, partial responders were among the patients with the lowest normalized peripheral clonal expansion, particularly in CD8+ T cells. Low levels of normalized T-cell clonal expansion were also seen in some patients who did not respond. After ivuxolimab, more expanded clones were found on average in CD8+ T cells than in CD4+ T cells.

To sequence the TCRbeta CDR3 region, genomic DNA was isolated from the sorted cells. The immunoSEQ Assay was used to sequence the TCRbeta CDR3 regions. The source is immuneACCESS, and TCRdb retained only in-frame sequences with V and J called. Part of the clones is not carried over; for the studies checked, unresolved V genes explain less than half of this, and the remainder is unexplained. Recorded for this sample are tens of thousands of clones; 75% to 90% of them occurred a single time. The ten largest clones capture around 0.34% of the sample. The trial excluded patients who had a history of autoimmune disease or were on systemic immunosuppression. Peripheral blood for TCR sequencing was drawn from every dose cohort at baseline, at cycle 4 day 1 and at cycle 7 day 1. Samples came from an open-label, multicenter, first-in-human phase I dose-escalation trial of ivuxolimab. Adults with locally advanced or metastatic head and neck squamous cell, hepatocellular, melanoma or renal cell carcinoma were enrolled in the trial. Before TCR sequencing, CD4+ and CD8+ T cells were separately sorted from peripheral blood.

CDR1 is given as ENHRY and CDR2 as SYGVKD, both from the germline V gene. V and J are truncated by 3 bases and 6 bases respectively, leaving an intervening sequence of 15 bases. Taken from cysteine to phenylalanine, the CDR3 has 15 residues. Solely the CDR3 DNA is kept, with 45 bases framed from the first base. This sequence uses TRBV10-3 and TRBJ2-1, and TRBD1 may be the D gene, going by 6 matching bases. The TCR comes from an adult with an advanced solid tumor such as melanoma, head and neck, liver or kidney cancer. The source material was CD4+ or CD8+ T cells sorted from blood, sampled in a trial of the OX40 agonist ivuxolimab. For the CDR3, the sequence is CAISDDRSVGNEQFF. Here is the DNA: TGTGCCATCAGTGACGACAGGTCTGTTGGCAATGAGCAGTTCTTC.